This T cell receptor (beta chain) is from a study of EBV T-cell therapy then PD-1 blockade in nasopharyngeal carcinoma. As concerns this clone: Its antigen is unidentified.

The table came from immunoSEQ multiplex PCR; TCRdb's copy has only in-frame clones and leaves some out. The data hold 15,000 to 20,000 clones, with 65% to 85% observed a single time. Treatment in this sample: AdE1-LMPpoly-expanded autologous EBV-specific T-cell therapy followed by anti-PD-1 nivolumab. The specimen comprised CD8+ T cells from blood, sampled at day 0 from a patient whose treatment included autologous EBV-specific T cells and nivolumab. The receptor's source is a man in his forties or fifties with nasopharyngeal carcinoma.

DNA of the CDR3: TGTGCCAGCAGCCAAGAGGACAGGGTCACTGAAGCTTTCTTT. Translated, it gives CASSQEDRVTEAFF. The chain uses TRBV4-2 and TRBJ1-1, with 8 bases identical to TRBD1. This CDR3 is built from 14 residues. Germline loops: CDR1 LGHNA, CDR2 YNFKEQ. The V and J ends lost 0 bases and 4 bases, in that order; junction bases with no gene match: 1.